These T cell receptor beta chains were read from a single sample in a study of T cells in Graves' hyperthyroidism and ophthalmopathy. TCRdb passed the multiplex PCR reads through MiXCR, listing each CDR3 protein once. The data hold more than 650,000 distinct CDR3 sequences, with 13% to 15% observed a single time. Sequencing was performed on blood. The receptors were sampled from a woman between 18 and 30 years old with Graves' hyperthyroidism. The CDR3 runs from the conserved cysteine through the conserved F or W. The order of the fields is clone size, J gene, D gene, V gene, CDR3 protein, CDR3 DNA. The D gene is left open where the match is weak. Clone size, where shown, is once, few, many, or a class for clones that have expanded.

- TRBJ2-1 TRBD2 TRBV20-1 CSARDSSGSLYNEQFF TGCAGTGCTAGGGACTCTAGCGGGAGCCTTTACAATGAGCAGTTCTTC
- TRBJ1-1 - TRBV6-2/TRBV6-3 CASSYLGSTEAFF TGTGCCAGCAGTTACTTGGGGAGCACTGAAGCTTTCTTT
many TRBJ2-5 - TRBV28 CASSLPGGAKTQYF TGTGCCAGCAGTTTGCCTGGGGGAGCGAAGACCCAGTACTTC
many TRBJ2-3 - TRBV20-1 CSAREYADTQYF TGCAGTGCACGGGAGTATGCAGATACGCAGTATTTT
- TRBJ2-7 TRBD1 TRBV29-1 CSVIDRGNEQYF TGCAGCGTTATAGACAGGGGGAACGAGCAGTACTTC
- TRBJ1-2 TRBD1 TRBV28 CASYTVWGQGLTVNYGYTF TGTGCCAGCTACACGGTCTGGGGACAGGGGCTTACAGTCAACTATGGCTACACCTTC
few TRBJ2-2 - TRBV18 CASKEAPTGELFF TGTGCCAGCAAGGAGGCCCCCACCGGGGAGCTGTTTTTT
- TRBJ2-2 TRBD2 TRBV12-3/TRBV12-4 CASKLAGVNTGELFF TGTGCCAGCAAGCTAGCGGGAGTGAATACCGGGGAGCTGTTTTTT
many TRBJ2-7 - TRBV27 CASSLASSYEQYF TGTGCCAGCAGTTTAGCCAGCTCCTACGAGCAGTACTTC
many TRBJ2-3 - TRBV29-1 CSVDKGSFSTDTQYF TGCAGCGTTGACAAGGGGAGCTTCAGCACAGATACGCAGTATTTT
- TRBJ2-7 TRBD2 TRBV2 CAITQRLAVPYEQYF TGTGCGATCACTCAGAGGCTAGCGGTACCCTACGAGCAGTACTTC
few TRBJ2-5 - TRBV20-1 CSASDSFSQETQYF TGCAGTGCTAGTGACAGCTTCAGCCAAGAGACCCAGTACTTC
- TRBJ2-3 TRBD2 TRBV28 CASSLGGTSGPLSTDTQYF TGTGCCAGCAGCCTAGGCGGGACTAGCGGGCCTTTAAGCACAGATACGCAGTATTTT
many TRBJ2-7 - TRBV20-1 CSARKGTYEQYF TGCAGTGCTAGAAAGGGGACCTACGAGCAGTACTTC
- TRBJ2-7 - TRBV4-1 CASSQGGGRSSYEQYF TGCGCCAGCAGCCAAGGGGGCGGGCGCAGCTCCTACGAGCAGTACTTC
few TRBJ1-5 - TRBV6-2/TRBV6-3 CASSLTDLSQPQHF TGTGCCAGCAGTTTGACAGACCTCTCTCAGCCCCAGCATTTT
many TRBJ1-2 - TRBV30 CAWSVDRNSLYGYTF TGTGCCTGGAGCGTCGACAGGAATAGTCTCTATGGCTACACCTTC
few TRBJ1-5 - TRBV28 CATREVGYQPQHF TGTGCCACCCGAGAGGTGGGCTATCAGCCCCAGCATTTT
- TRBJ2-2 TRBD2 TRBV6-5 CASGTSGIPGELFF TGTGCCAGCGGTACTAGCGGGATCCCCGGGGAGCTGTTTTTT
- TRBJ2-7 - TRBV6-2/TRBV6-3 CASRTGEVWGSYEQYF TGTGCCAGCAGAACCGGAGAGGTATGGGGTTCCTACGAGCAGTACTTC
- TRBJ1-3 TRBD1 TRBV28 CASSWRGRTGNTIYF TGTGCCAGCAGTTGGAGGGGGCGGACTGGAAACACCATATATTTT
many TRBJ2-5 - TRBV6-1 CASSYALTGFETQYF TGTGCCAGCAGTTACGCCCTAACAGGGTTTGAGACCCAGTACTTC
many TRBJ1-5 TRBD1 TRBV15 CATSSRQGANQPQHF TGTGCCACCAGCTCCCGACAGGGGGCGAATCAGCCCCAGCATTTT
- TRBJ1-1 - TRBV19 CASSLGLYGNTEAFF TGTGCCAGTAGTTTGGGTCTTTACGGAAACACTGAAGCTTTCTTT
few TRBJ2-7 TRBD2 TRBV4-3 CASSQDPSGPYEQYF TGCGCCAGCAGCCAAGATCCTAGCGGCCCCTACGAGCAGTACTTC
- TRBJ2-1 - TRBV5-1 CASSLRSLYNEQFF TGCGCCAGCAGCCTTCGGAGCCTCTACAATGAGCAGTTCTTC
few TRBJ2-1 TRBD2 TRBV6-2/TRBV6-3 CASRNSGKANEQFF TGTGCCAGCCGCAATAGCGGGAAAGCAAATGAGCAGTTCTTC
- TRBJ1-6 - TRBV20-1 CSARDPREQESPLHF TGCAGTGCTAGAGATCCGAGGGAACAGGAATCACCCCTCCACTTT
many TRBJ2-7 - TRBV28 CASSLVGEVHEQYF TGTGCCAGCAGTTTGGTCGGGGAGGTCCACGAGCAGTACTTC